What follows is one T cell receptor (beta chain) and its context. Its antigen is unknown. This record belongs to a study of monozygotic twins with cystic fibrosis. The CDR3 is 12 amino acids. V gave up 1 base and J gave up 5 bases, with 6 bases separating them. From germline, CDR1 is SGHDN and CDR2 FVKESK. Study results and caveats: Shared CDR3 numbers were not associated with age, concordance or severity. Co-twins had the most similar V usage for 13 of 16 pairs, J for 8.

Sequenced by immunoSEQ multiplex PCR; TCRdb stores in-frame clones only, minus some. The table records about 21,000 clones, about 90% of them present only once. The gene calls are TRBV14 and TRBJ2-7, with D unresolved. This TCR was recovered from a girl aged 2 to 9 with cystic fibrosis. Source material: blood. CDR3 loop: CASSQARNEQYF. CDR3 coding DNA: TGTGCCAGCAGCCAAGCCCGCAACGAGCAGTACTTC.